These 5 T cell receptor beta chains originate from one sample sequenced in a study of T cell responses to AZD1222 COVID-19 vaccine. Assay used: immunoSEQ multiplex PCR; TCRdb lists only in-frame clones, some missing. The sample holds some 150,000 clones, approximately 85% seen once. The starting material was peripheral blood, obtained 28 days after the second dose of the MenACWY control vaccine. These TCRs come from an adult who received the MenACWY meningococcal vaccine as a control.

This rearrangement joins TRBV5-1 to TRBJ1-4; D not certain. The CDR3 totals 14 residues. CDR1 SGHRS and CDR2 YFSETQ come from the germline V gene. Trimming removed 5 bases from V and 5 bases from J, with 13 bases in between. The CDR3 reads CASRRADPNEKLFF. CDR3 DNA sequence: TGCGCCAGCAGGCGGGCGGATCCGAATGAAAAACTGTTTTTT.

This clone was seen a handful of times. V usage is TRBV5-1 and J usage is TRBJ1-6; maybe TRBD1 (5 bases). Germline CDR1 reads SGHRS; CDR2 reads YFSETQ. The CDR3 loop spans 15 amino acids. With 0 bases removed from V and 4 bases from J, the gap between germline ends came to 8 bases. The CDR3: CASSLGQFYNSPLHF. Here the CDR3 DNA reads TGCGCCAGCAGCTTGGGACAGTTTTATAATTCACCCCTCCACTTT.

This sequence joins TRBV4-3 and TRBJ1-5; D uncertain. V lost 0 bases and J 5 bases, leaving 11 bases between the germline ends. The CDR3 is 15 residues long. CDR1 is LGHNA, CDR2 YSLEER, per germline. The CDR3 reads CASSQDPGFHQPQHF. Written as DNA, the CDR3 is TGCGCCAGCAGCCAAGACCCGGGATTCCATCAGCCCCAGCATTTT.

The chain is built from TRBV7-9 and TRBJ1-2, with a tentative D call TRBD1 (6 bases). CDR1 is SEHNR, CDR2 FQNEAQ, per germline (reference sequence). The CDR3 sequence is 16 residues long. V lost 1 base, J lost 4 bases, and 16 bases lay in between. CDR3 bases: TGTGCCAGCAGCTTAGATTTGGGGGGGCCTAGCTATGGCTACACCTTC. This codes for CASSLDLGGPSYGYTF.

This clone was picked up one time. The V gene is TRBV20-1, the J gene TRBJ2-1, with 10 bases lining up with TRBD2. With 3 bases clipped from V and 2 bases from J, the junction kept 4 bases outside the gene matches. The CDR3 is made up of 15 amino acids. In germline, CDR1 is DFQATT, CDR2 SNEGSKA (reference sequence). For the CDR3, the DNA is TGCAGTGCTAGTCCTACTAGCGGGGCCTACAATGAGCAGTTCTTC. It codes for CSASPTSGAYNEQFF.